This TCR beta chain was sequenced for a study of T cell responses to AZD1222 COVID-19 vaccine. The V gene's germline CDR1 is MGHRA and CDR2 YSYEKL. This CDR3 is 15 amino acids long. J was trimmed by 1 base and V by 4 bases; bases with no gene match: 6. Profiling relied on immunoSEQ multiplex PCR, and the TCRdb table lists in-frame clones only, not all of them. The table has over 75,000 clones, roughly 89% seen once. Study results and caveats: White British people made up most donors, females outnumbered males, and clonal diversity was possibly underestimated. Increases in Spike-specific TCR breadth and depth were seen after two AZD1222 doses. Across spike, vaccine-associated CD4 TCRs were found, dominant at 160-218 and 743-854.

About this clone itself: Its target is unknown.

Source: peripheral blood, taken on day 0 of AZD1222 vaccination. This TCR derives from an adult in good health. This rearrangement joins TRBV4-1 to TRBJ2-7; TRBD1 matches at 8 bases. The CDR3 is CASSPTGGRSYEQYF. Written as DNA, the CDR3 is TGCGCCAGCAGCCCCACAGGGGGGAGATCCTACGAGCAGTACTTC.